One TCR beta chain is described in this entry. Seattle participants joined during active infection and were tracked over time. The repertoire was sequenced with immunoSEQ multiplex PCR; TCRdb's copy has only in-frame clones and lacks some. The profile shows about 180,000 clones, over 75% of them singletons. These data come from a study of blood T cell repertoires in COVID-19. About the study: T cells, B-cell-depleted T cells, or PBMCs provided the cDNA or gDNA that served as material.

Germline V gives CDR1 MNHEY, CDR2 SVGAGI. V was clipped by 0 bases and J by 8 bases; unmatched bases: 6. CDR3 length equals 15 residues. Material for sequencing was peripheral blood. The chain employs TRBV6-5 and TRBJ1-4; 7 bases align to TRBD1. The sequence came from a person aged 70 to 79 with COVID-19, enrolled during active disease. The CDR3, as DNA: TGTGCCAGCAGTTACTCAGAGGGACAGAGGGAAAAACTGTTTTTT. Translated: CASSYSEGQREKLFF.